This entry lists 4 T cell receptor beta chains sequenced from one sample in a study of OX40 agonist ivuxolimab in advanced cancers. Measured with immunoSEQ multiplex PCR; TCRdb has only the in-frame clones, and not every one. This table holds fewer than 95,000 clones, about 84% found once. This sample comprised CD4+ or CD8+ T cells sorted from blood, obtained in a trial of the OX40 agonist ivuxolimab. These receptors all stem from an adult with an advanced solid tumor such as melanoma, head and neck, liver or kidney cancer.

DNA of the CDR3: TGTGCCAGCAGCGCAGGGCGAGGGGTTGGAAACACCATATATTTT. Translating gives CASSAGRGVGNTIYF. The gene calls are TRBV9 and TRBJ1-3, with TRBD1 as a possible D gene (5 bases). Trimming cost V 3 bases and J 3 bases, with 13 bases left between them. Looked up from germline, CDR1 is SGDLS and CDR2 is YYNGEE. This CDR3 contains 15 residues.

This sequence joins TRBV4-1 and TRBJ1-2; no clear D gene. Germline V CDR1 and CDR2: MGHRA, YSYEKL. There are 14 residues in the CDR3. The V end was cut by 0 bases, the J end by 4 bases, with 9 bases between. The CDR3 DNA reads as TGCGCCAGCAGCCAAGAGGCCGGAATCTATGGCTACACCTTC. It translates to CASSQEAGIYGYTF.

This clone was found a few times. The J gene is TRBJ1-5, the V gene TRBV15; TRBD1 aligns across 8 bases. Germline V gives CDR1 LNHNV, CDR2 YYDKDF (reference sequence). The CDR3 is made up of 18 amino acids. J was trimmed by 6 bases and V by 5 bases; bases with no gene match: 18. This chain's CDR3 is CATSPRGKDREIGQPQHF. The CDR3 DNA sequence: TGTGCCACCAGCCCGAGGGGAAAGGACAGGGAGATAGGTCAGCCCCAGCATTTT.

This clone turned up a few times. The chain is built from TRBV9 and TRBJ1-5, with D unclear. The V gene's germline CDR1 is SGDLS and CDR2 YYNGEE. V was shortened by 5 bases and J by 5 bases, with 17 bases between the two germline ends. This CDR3 contains 15 residues. This chain's CDR3 is CASSPGGWNDQPQHF. Here the CDR3 DNA reads TGTGCCAGCAGTCCGGGAGGCTGGAACGATCAGCCCCAGCATTTT.